Below, 22 T cell receptor beta chains from the same sample are listed, as sequenced in a study of identifying expanded T cells in peripheral blood. Repertoires were generated with immunoSEQ multiplex PCR, while TCRdb's copy carries only in-frame clones and drops some. The top ten clones hold 7.5% to 9.5% of a sample with approximately 110,000 clones, around 89% of them seen once. Sequences were obtained from blood. The source of these receptors is a person aged 18 to 75 in good health.

This clone appeared a few times. CDR3 amino acids: CASETGGPKNIQYF. DNA of the CDR3: TGTGCCAGCGAAACCGGGGGGCCCAAAAACATTCAGTACTTC. The rearrangement joins TRBV28 to TRBJ2-4; D may be TRBD2 (7 bases). The germline V and J ends were trimmed by 8 bases and 2 bases, with 13 bases remaining between them. CDR3 length: 14 residues. Germline values: CDR1 MDHEN, CDR2 SYDVKM.

The chain combines TRBV28 with TRBJ2-7; 7 nucleotides match TRBD1. The CDR3 covers 14 residues. Germline V gives CDR1 MDHEN, CDR2 SYDVKM. V shed 5 bases, J shed 5 bases, and the junction held 9 bases outside the gene matches. Written as DNA, the CDR3 is TGTGCCAGCAGTCCCCAAGACAGGGCCCACGAGCAGTACTTC. Its translation is CASSPQDRAHEQYF. The full variable domain, completed using reference TRBV28 and TRBJ2-7, is DVKVTQSSRYLVKRTGEKVFLECVQDMDHENMFWYRQDPGLGLRLIYFSYDVKMKEKGDIPEGYSVSREKKERFSLILESASTNQTSMYLCASSPQDRAHEQYFGPGTRLTVT.

This clone is a singleton in its sample. Other DNA sequences of this sample code for an identical CDR3. V usage is TRBV7-9 and J usage is TRBJ1-1; D is unclear. Germline-derived CDR1 and CDR2 are SEHNR and FQNEAQ (reference sequence). The CDR3 is made up of 13 amino acids. Trimming removed 1 base from V and 2 bases from J, with 5 bases in between. CDR3 DNA: TGTGCCAGCAGCTTAGAGGGAAACACTGAAGCTTTCTTT. Encoded protein: CASSLEGNTEAFF.

The chain couples TRBV10-1 to TRBJ2-5; TRBD2 aligns across 10 bases. V dropped 6 bases and J dropped 1; count of bases not matched to a gene: 5. This CDR3 region has 15 residues. CDR1 is WNHNN and CDR2 is SYGVQD in the germline V gene (reference sequence). As DNA, the CDR3 is TGCGCCAGCAGCCTTCTAGCGGGAGTCCAAGAGACCCAGTACTTC. Translating it yields CASSLLAGVQETQYF.

The chain employs TRBV10-3 and TRBJ1-5; D is possibly TRBD1 (5 bases). CDR3 length: 14 residues. Trimming shortened V by 4 bases and J by 0 bases, and 7 bases separated the two germline ends. Germline lookup yields CDR1 ENHRY and CDR2 SYGVKD. CDR3 protein: CAISAGNSNQPQHF. CDR3 in DNA: TGTGCCATCAGTGCAGGGAATAGCAATCAGCCCCAGCATTTT.

V and J are TRBV28 and TRBJ2-7; possible D gene TRBD2, 5 bases. V shed 8 bases and J shed 2 bases, with 16 bases lying between them. The germline V gene has CDR1 MDHEN and CDR2 SYDVKM. This CDR3 spans 14 amino acids. The CDR3 region has the DNA TGTGCCAGCGGAATTCCCGGGATAACCTACGAGCAGTACTTC. Amino acid sequence: CASGIPGITYEQYF.

V is TRBV19 and J is TRBJ1-5; 11 nucleotides match TRBD1. The CDR3 is made up of 15 amino acids. Trimming cost V 2 bases and J 6 bases; bases outside gene matches: 3. Per germline, CDR1 LNHDA and CDR2 SQIVND (reference sequence). In DNA, the CDR3 is TGTGCCAGTAGTATAACAGGGACAGGGGGTCAGCCCCAGCATTTT. Translation: CASSITGTGGQPQHF.

This clone was seen only once. The chain recombines TRBV18 with TRBJ2-5; D is undetermined. The CDR3 has 12 residues. Germline values: CDR1 KGHSH, CDR2 LQKENI. V lost 3 bases to trimming and J lost 7 bases, with 9 bases between them. The CDR3: CASSPPLGTQYF. DNA of the CDR3: TGTGCCAGCTCACCGCCCTTAGGGACCCAGTACTTC.

The rearrangement uses TRBV18 and TRBJ1-1; 8 bases map to TRBD1. The V segment lost 5 bases and the J segment 1 base; nucleotides outside the gene matches: 6. The CDR3 consists of 15 residues. In germline, CDR1 is KGHSH, CDR2 LQKENI. CDR3 sequence: CASSSRTGPNTEAFF. DNA for the CDR3: TGTGCCAGCTCATCGCGGACAGGGCCGAACACTGAAGCTTTCTTT.

The genes are TRBV6-5 and TRBJ2-7; TRBD1 matches at 9 bases. The germline CDR1 and CDR2 sequences are MNHEY and SVGAGI. CDR3 length: 13 amino acids. V lost 4 bases to trimming and J lost 4 bases; unmatched junction nucleotides: 2. The CDR3 DNA reads TGTGCCAGCAGTTTACAGGGGGCTTACGAGCAGTACTTC. Protein sequence: CASSLQGAYEQYF.

The chain has TRBV6-5 and TRBJ1-1; possibly TRBD1 for D (6 bases). This CDR3 has 13 amino acids. Trimming stripped 6 bases from V and 5 bases from J, with 13 bases between. Germline CDR1 is MNHEY and CDR2 is SVGAGI. The CDR3: CASRGGVRTEAFF. CDR3 nucleotide sequence: TGTGCCAGCAGGGGGGGCGTCAGGACTGAAGCTTTCTTT.

V is TRBV20-1 and J is TRBJ2-1; 7 nucleotides align to TRBD2. The germline CDR1 and CDR2 sequences are DFQATT and SNEGSKA (reference sequence). V shed 3 bases, J shed 9 bases, and the junction held 2 bases outside the gene matches. The CDR3 has 11 amino acids. The CDR3 loop reads CSARVAGEQFF. The DNA of the CDR3 is TGCAGTGCTAGGGTAGCGGGTGAGCAGTTCTTC.

The chain links TRBV20-1 to TRBJ1-3; D remains ambiguous. In germline, CDR1 is DFQATT, CDR2 SNEGSKA (reference sequence). V lost 3 bases to trimming and J lost 8 bases, with 8 bases between them. CDR3 length: 11 residues. CDR3 nucleotide sequence: TGCAGTGCTAGGGTGCGGGACACCATATATTTT. Encoded protein: CSARVRDTIYF.

This clone was observed a handful of times. The rearrangement links TRBV28 to TRBJ1-1, with unresolved D. Looked up from germline, CDR1 is MDHEN and CDR2 is SYDVKM. This CDR3 is built from 12 residues. V lost 7 bases to trimming and J lost 6 bases, with 12 bases between them. The CDR3 nucleotides are TGTGCCAGCAAACAAGAAGGGTCTGAAGCTTTCTTT. Amino acids: CASKQEGSEAFF.

This sequence joins TRBV30 and TRBJ2-3; 10 bases agree with TRBD2. Trimming cost V 3 bases and J 1 base; bases outside gene matches: 4. CDR1 GTSNPN and CDR2 SVGIG come from the germline V gene (reference sequence). This CDR3 comprises 15 residues. In nucleotides, the CDR3 is TGTGCCTGGAGCTCTCTAGCGGGGGGCACAGATACGCAGTATTTT. Translated, it gives CAWSSLAGGTDTQYF.

The J gene is TRBJ1-1, the V gene TRBV10-3, with D hard to call. The CDR3 runs 12 residues. Germline V gene sequence: CDR1 ENHRY, CDR2 SYGVKD. The V and J ends lost 3 bases and 5 bases respectively, with 7 bases between them. DNA of the CDR3: TGTGCCATCAGTGACGGCCGAACTGAAGCTTTCTTT. This codes for CAISDGRTEAFF.

The gene calls are TRBV29-1 and TRBJ1-4; maybe TRBD1 (5 bases). The germline V and J ends were trimmed by 4 bases and 1 base, with 10 bases remaining between them. Germline V CDR1 and CDR2: SQVTM, ANQGSEA. The CDR3 sequence is 14 residues long. The CDR3 region is CSVAGVGTNEKLFF. The DNA of the CDR3 is TGCAGCGTTGCGGGGGTGGGAACTAATGAAAAACTGTTTTTT.

The chain employs TRBV5-1 and TRBJ2-5; 7 bases match TRBD2. This CDR3 contains 15 residues. Trimming at V came to 4 bases and at J to 5 bases, leaving 11 bases not matched to a gene. Germline V gene sequence: CDR1 SGHRS, CDR2 YFSETQ. The CDR3 DNA is TGCGCCAGCAGCAGGGACTATCCGGGGGTGGAGACCCAGTACTTC. Encoded protein: CASSRDYPGVETQYF.

This sequence joins TRBV18 and TRBJ1-2; D gene uncertain. The germline V gene encodes CDR1 KGHSH and CDR2 LQKENI. The V and J ends lost 3 bases and 0 bases respectively, with 8 bases between them. This CDR3 has 14 amino acids. CDR3 DNA sequence: TGTGCCAGCTCACCCCCCCGTCCTAACTATGGCTACACCTTC. Amino acids: CASSPPRPNYGYTF.

This clone appeared once. This chain links TRBV29-1 with TRBJ1-1; D is unresolved. Trimming removed 7 bases at V and 0 bases at J, with 9 bases between. From germline, CDR1 is SQVTM and CDR2 ANQGSEA. This CDR3 has 12 amino acids. The CDR3 DNA follows: TGCAGCGGGATCAGGTTGAACACTGAAGCTTTCTTT. It yields the protein CSGIRLNTEAFF. Together with reference TRBV29-1 and TRBJ1-1, the CDR3 gives the full variable domain: SAVISQKPSRDICQRGTSLTIQCQVDSQVTMMFWYRQQPGQSLTLIATANQGSEATYESGFVIDKFPISRPNLTFSTLTVSNMSPEDSSIYLCSGIRLNTEAFFGQGTRLTVV.

V and J are TRBV2 and TRBJ2-2, with 8 nucleotides matching TRBD1. Unmatched junction bases numbered 9, after V lost 2 bases and J lost 7 bases. The CDR3 length is 16 residues. Germline V gene sequence: CDR1 SNHLY, CDR2 FYNNEI. The CDR3, as DNA: TGTGCCAGCAGTGAAAAAGGGACAGGTCGTGGCGGGGAGCTGTTTTTT. Residues: CASSEKGTGRGGELFF.

This clone appeared a single time. V is TRBV19 and J is TRBJ2-1; D perhaps matches TRBD2 (6 bases). Trimming shortened V by 10 bases and J by 5 bases, and 15 bases separated the two germline ends. CDR3 size: 13 residues. Germline CDR1 reads LNHDA; CDR2 reads SQIVND (reference sequence). The CDR3 loop reads CATRRDGNNEQFF. The CDR3 region has the DNA TGTGCCACCAGGAGGGATGGCAACAATGAGCAGTTCTTC.